This TCR beta chain derives from a study of blood T cell repertoires in COVID-19. Profiling relied on immunoSEQ multiplex PCR, and the TCRdb table lists in-frame clones only, not all of them. The sample records 200,000 to 300,000 clones, roughly 81% being singletons. This CDR3 is 14 amino acids long. Germline V lookup: CDR1 SEHNR, CDR2 FQNEAQ (reference sequence). Trimming at V came to 2 bases and at J to 3 bases, leaving 3 bases not matched to a gene. The rearrangement uses TRBV7-9 and TRBJ2-5; 7 positions match TRBD2. The receptor comes from a woman older than 75 with COVID-19, enrolled during active disease. What was sequenced was peripheral blood. The CDR3 nucleotides read TGTGCCAGCAGCTTATACAGCGGGGAAGAGACCCAGTACTTC. This gives the protein CASSLYSGEETQYF. The full variable domain, with the rest looked up from reference TRBV7-9 and TRBJ2-5, is DTGVSQNPRHKITKRGQNVTFRCDPISEHNRLYWYRQTLGQGPEFLTYFQNEAQLEKSRLLSDRFSAERPKGSFSTLEIQRTEQGDSAMYLCASSLYSGEETQYFGPGTRLLVL.